The rows below give T cell receptor beta chains drawn from one sample of a study of PD-1 blockade in classical Hodgkin lymphoma. The data were produced by immunoSEQ multiplex PCR, yet TCRdb's version contains in-frame clones alone and is incomplete. The sample shows over 20,000 clones, roughly 80% of them seen only once. The sample was peripheral blood mononuclear cells (PBMCs), taken before the fourth cycle of nivolumab. These receptors were taken from a human donor with classical Hodgkin lymphoma. The CDR3 runs from the conserved cysteine through the conserved F or W. Fields, in order: clone size, V gene, D gene, J gene, CDR3 protein. D genes are given only for firm matches. Clone size, where shown, is once, few, many, or a class for clones that have expanded.

>-|TRBV29-1|-|TRBJ1-1
CSVDGLGDTDTEAFF
>-|TRBV16|-|TRBJ2-1
CASSRTWEQFF
>-|TRBV6-5|-|TRBJ2-7
CASSYSGRESEQYF
>-|TRBV5-1|TRBD2|TRBJ2-1
CASSLILAGDGEQFF
>-|TRBV7-2|-|TRBJ2-7
CASSLAFRALYEQYF
>few|TRBV6-1|TRBD2|TRBJ2-7
CASSEAGWVQLREVGDEQYF
>-|TRBV7-9|-|TRBJ2-5
CASNLGETQYF
>-|TRBV29-1|-|TRBJ2-5
CSALEGTQYF
>-|TRBV6-6|TRBD1|TRBJ1-1
CASSYWTGRATEAFF
>-|TRBV19|-|TRBJ2-5
CASNSGGGQETQYF
>-|TRBV28|TRBD2|TRBJ2-7
CASSLGRVSYYEQYF
>-|TRBV18|-|TRBJ1-2
CASSQIDSNYGYTF
>-|TRBV15|-|TRBJ1-4
CATSRGSREGEKLFF
>-|TRBV15|-|TRBJ2-1
CATSRPAGEGNEQFF
>-|TRBV5-6|-|TRBJ1-2
CASSFLGSGGNYGYTF
>-|TRBV18|-|TRBJ1-1
CASSRPGNVDTEAFF
>-|TRBV11-1|TRBD1|TRBJ2-7
CASSNGQGTGYEQYF
>-|TRBV5-5|TRBD1|TRBJ2-5
CASSMTGGVETQYF
>-|TRBV15|-|TRBJ2-1
CATSRDLNEQFF
>-|TRBV9|-|TRBJ2-7
CASSPGTHLRGYEQYF
>once|TRBV11-2|TRBD1|TRBJ2-1
CASSAGTGAASEQFF
>-|TRBV6-5|-|TRBJ2-7
CASLGSSYEQYF
>large|TRBV27|-|TRBJ2-1
CASSFQSREQFF
>-|TRBV27|-|TRBJ2-6
CASSLVHGFSGANVLTF
>once|TRBV19|-|TRBJ1-1
CASSIGSLTEAFF
>few|TRBV27|TRBD1|TRBJ1-1
CASSSRLGQAKEAFF
>-|TRBV5-1|-|TRBJ1-2
CASSLTAGNYGYTF